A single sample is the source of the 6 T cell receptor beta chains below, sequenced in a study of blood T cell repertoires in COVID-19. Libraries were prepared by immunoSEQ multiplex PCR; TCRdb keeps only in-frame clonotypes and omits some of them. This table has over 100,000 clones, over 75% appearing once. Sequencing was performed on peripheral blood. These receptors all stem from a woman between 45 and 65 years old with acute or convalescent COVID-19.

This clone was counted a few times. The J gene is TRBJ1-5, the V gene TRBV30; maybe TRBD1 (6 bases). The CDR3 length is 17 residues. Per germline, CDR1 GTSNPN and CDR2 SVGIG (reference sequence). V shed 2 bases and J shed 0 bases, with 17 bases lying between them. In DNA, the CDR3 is TGTGCCTGGAGTCTCGGGGCAGGGGACTATAGCAATCAGCCCCAGCATTTT. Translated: CAWSLGAGDYSNQPQHF. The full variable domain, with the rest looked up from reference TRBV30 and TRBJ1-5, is SQTIHQWPATLVQPVGSPLSLECTVEGTSNPNLYWYRQAAGRGLQLLFYSVGIGQISSEVPQNLSASRPQDRQFILSSKKLLLSDSGFYLCAWSLGAGDYSNQPQHFGDGTRLSIL.

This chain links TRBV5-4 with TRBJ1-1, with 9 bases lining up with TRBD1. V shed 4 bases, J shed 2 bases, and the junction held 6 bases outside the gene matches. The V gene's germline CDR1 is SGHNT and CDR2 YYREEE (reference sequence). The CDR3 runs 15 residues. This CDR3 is CASSPTGGLNTEAFF. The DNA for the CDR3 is TGTGCCAGCAGCCCAACAGGGGGCCTTAACACTGAAGCTTTCTTT.

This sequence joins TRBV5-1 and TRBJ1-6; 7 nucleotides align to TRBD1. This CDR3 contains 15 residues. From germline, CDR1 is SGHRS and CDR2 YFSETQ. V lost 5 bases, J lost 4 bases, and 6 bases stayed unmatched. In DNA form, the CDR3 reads TGCGCCAGCAGGAAGGAGACAGGGTATAATTCACCCCTCCACTTT. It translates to CASRKETGYNSPLHF.

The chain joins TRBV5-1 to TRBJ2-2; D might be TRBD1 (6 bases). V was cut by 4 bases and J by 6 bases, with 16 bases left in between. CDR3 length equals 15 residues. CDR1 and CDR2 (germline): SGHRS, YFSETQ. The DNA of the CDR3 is TGCGCCAGCAGCACCGGGACACTCGACCCCGGGGAGCTGTTTTTT. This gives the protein CASSTGTLDPGELFF.

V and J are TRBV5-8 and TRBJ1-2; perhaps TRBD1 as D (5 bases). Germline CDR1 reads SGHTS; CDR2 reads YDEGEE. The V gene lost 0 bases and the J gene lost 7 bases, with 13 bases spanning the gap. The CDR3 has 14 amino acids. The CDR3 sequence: CASSLVTGRGGYTF. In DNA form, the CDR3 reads TGTGCCAGCAGCTTGGTTACGGGGAGGGGTGGCTACACCTTC. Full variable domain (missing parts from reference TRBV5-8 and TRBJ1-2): EAGVTQSPTHLIKTRGQQATLRCSPISGHTSVYWYQQALGLGLQFLLWYDEGEERNRGNFPPRFSGRQFPNYSSELNVNALELEDSALYLCASSLVTGRGGYTFGSGTRLTVV.

The CDR3 loop reads CASSSIRTGNTALLFF. In DNA, the CDR3 is TGTGCCAGCAGTTCGATTCGGACAGGGAACACAGCCCTGCTGTTTTTT. The gene calls are TRBV25-1 and TRBJ1-4; 8 bases map to TRBD1. This CDR3 contains 16 residues. CDR1 is MGHDK, CDR2 SYGVNS, per germline. The ends lost 5 bases at V and 14 bases at J; junction bases unmatched: 19.